This entry lists 21 T cell receptor beta chains sequenced from one sample in a study of blood T cell repertoires in COVID-19. The table came from immunoSEQ multiplex PCR; TCRdb's copy has only in-frame clones and leaves some out. Altogether around 70,000 clones are present, under 85% being singletons, with the ten largest covering over 20%. Sequencing used peripheral blood. The receptors stem from a man aged 70 or older with acute or convalescent COVID-19.

Note on this clone: The sample contains more than one DNA sequence encoding this CDR3. The V call is TRBV11-2, the J call TRBJ1-6; D unclear. CDR1 and CDR2 from the germline V gene are SGHAT and FQNNGV. Trimming cost V 1 base and J 7 bases, with 11 bases left between them. This CDR3 is 15 amino acids long. The CDR3: CASSLVGRANSPLHF. As DNA, the CDR3 is TGTGCCAGCAGCTTAGTTGGCCGAGCGAATTCACCCCTCCACTTT.

DNA for the CDR3: TGTGCCAGCAGTGGGACTCCCCGGCGCTACACCTTC. Encoded protein: CASSGTPRRYTF. The rearrangement uses TRBV25-1 and TRBJ1-2, with D uncertain. Between the trimmed V and J ends, which lost 4 bases and 9 bases, there was a span of 12 bases. The CDR3 length is 12 residues. Germline V CDR1 and CDR2: MGHDK, SYGVNS.

This chain joins TRBV12-3 or TRBV12-4 and TRBJ1-5; no clear D gene. V was cut by 2 bases and J by 6 bases, with 8 bases left in between. The CDR3 consists of 13 residues. The CDR3 spells CASSLTVGQPQHF. The DNA of the CDR3 is TGTGCCAGCAGTTTAACAGTAGGTCAGCCCCAGCATTTT.

The genes are TRBV3-1 (or the pseudogene TRBV3-2) and TRBJ2-3; 7 bases align to TRBD2. The CDR3 length is 14 residues. The germline gives CDR1 LGHDT, CDR2 YNNKEL (reference sequence). V was pared by 4 bases and J by 6 bases, with 7 bases of the junction left unmatched. In DNA form, the CDR3 reads TGTGCCAGCAGCCTAGCGGGCCCCCAGGATACGCAGTATTTT. Its translation is CASSLAGPQDTQYF.

This chain uses TRBV5-1 with TRBJ1-1, with 10 bases that match TRBD1. The CDR3 runs to 15 residues. Germline assignment: CDR1 SGHRS and CDR2 YFSETQ. With V trimmed by 4 bases and J by 4 bases, 7 bases remained unmatched. The CDR3 sequence: CASSQTGGGSTEAFF. The CDR3 DNA is TGCGCCAGCAGCCAGACAGGGGGCGGGAGCACTGAAGCTTTCTTT. Based on the CDR3 plus reference TRBV5-1 and TRBJ1-1, the full variable domain is KAGVTQTPRYLIKTRGQQVTLSCSPISGHRSVSWYQQTPGQGLQFLFEYFSETQRNKGNFPGRFSGRQFSNSRSEMNVSTLELGDSALYLCASSQTGGGSTEAFFGQGTRLTVV.

The V gene is TRBV19, the J gene TRBJ2-3, with 10 positions matching TRBD1. The V gene end was trimmed by 6 bases and the J gene end by 4 bases; junction bases not matched to a gene: 1. The CDR3 length is 13 residues. Germline V gene lookup returns CDR1 LNHDA and CDR2 SQIVND (reference sequence). CDR3 DNA: TGTGCCAGTAGGGACAGGGGGTCAGATACGCAGTATTTT. Protein sequence: CASRDRGSDTQYF.

The V and J genes are TRBV6-4 and TRBJ2-3; weak D call: TRBD2 (5 bases). V was shortened by 5 bases and J by 3 bases, with 12 bases between the two germline ends. Germline V lookup: CDR1 MRHNA, CDR2 SNTAGT. The CDR3 has 14 residues. The CDR3 protein is CASSRGILTDTQYF. CDR3 DNA: TGTGCCAGCAGTCGGGGTATCCTTACAGATACGCAGTATTTT.

This rearrangement joins TRBV7-8 to TRBJ2-1; TRBD2 matches 7 bases. The CDR3 has 16 amino acids. V shed 4 bases, J shed 2 bases, and the junction held 8 bases outside the gene matches. Germline CDR1 and CDR2: SGHVS and FQNEAQ. The CDR3: CASSSPAGAAYNEQFF. The DNA of the CDR3 is TGTGCCAGCAGCTCCCCGGCGGGAGCGGCCTACAATGAGCAGTTCTTC.

There are a few counts of this clone. The rearrangement joins TRBV7-9 to TRBJ1-5; tentatively, D is TRBD1 (6 bases). CDR3 size: 14 residues. Trimming took off 5 bases at V and 2 bases at J, with 10 bases between the two ends. Germline assignment: CDR1 SEHNR and CDR2 FQNEAQ (reference sequence). The CDR3 reads CASSPGDGNQPQHF. For the CDR3, the DNA is TGTGCCAGCAGCCCAGGGGATGGCAATCAGCCCCAGCATTTT.

The CDR3 here is CASRDRGRTGELFF. Here the CDR3 DNA reads TGTGCCAGTAGGGACAGGGGTCGGACCGGGGAGCTGTTTTTT. The J gene is TRBJ2-2, the V gene TRBV19, with 9 bases identical to TRBD1. The CDR3 extends over 14 amino acids. CDR1 is LNHDA, CDR2 SQIVND, per germline (reference sequence). V trimming: 6 bases; J trimming: 5 bases; junction bases outside the gene matches: 4.

The rearrangement joins TRBV6-5 to TRBJ2-1; 10 bases map to TRBD2. CDR1 and CDR2 from the germline V gene are MNHEY and SVGAGI. Trimming cost V 7 bases and J 2 bases; bases outside gene matches: 5. The CDR3 runs 15 residues. The CDR3 protein is CASMILAGPYNEQFF. The CDR3 DNA reads as TGTGCCAGCATGATACTAGCGGGGCCCTACAATGAGCAGTTCTTC.

The CDR3 DNA sequence: TGTGCCAGCACCCCATGGACTAGCGGGAGTTATACGCAGTATTTT. It is translated as CASTPWTSGSYTQYF. The V gene is TRBV7-2, the J gene TRBJ2-3, with 13 bases lining up with TRBD2. The trim removed 7 bases at V and 7 bases at J, leaving 8 bases unmatched. The CDR3 consists of 15 residues. Per the germline V gene, CDR1 is SGHTA and CDR2 is FQGNSA.

The J gene is TRBJ2-7, the V gene TRBV7-9; TRBD2 matches 11 bases. The CDR3 is made up of 14 amino acids. Losses at the gene ends were 5 bases for V and 4 bases for J; bases not matched to a gene: 4. Germline loops: CDR1 SEHNR, CDR2 FQNEAQ (reference sequence). CDR3 in DNA: TGTGCCAGCAGCCCCGGGACTAGCGGATACGAGCAGTACTTC. Residues: CASSPGTSGYEQYF.

The chain carries TRBV5-1 and TRBJ2-7, with D perhaps TRBD1 (5 bases). V was pared by 4 bases and J by 4 bases, with 12 bases between. The germline gives CDR1 SGHRS, CDR2 YFSETQ. The CDR3 has 13 amino acids. The CDR3 is CASSALTDYEQYF. The CDR3 region has the DNA TGCGCCAGCAGCGCCCTGACAGATTACGAGCAGTACTTC.

The chain uses TRBV25-1 and TRBJ2-2, with a tentative D call TRBD1 (5 bases). The germline V gene encodes CDR1 MGHDK and CDR2 SYGVNS. V was trimmed by 7 bases and J by 6 bases, leaving 12 bases between them. CDR3 length: 13 amino acids. CDR3 DNA sequence: TGTGCCAGCACCTATAGGGGATCCGGGGAGCTGTTTTTT. Amino acid sequence: CASTYRGSGELFF.

The V call is TRBV15, the J call TRBJ2-5, with TRBD2 as a possible D gene (5 bases). Looked up from germline, CDR1 is LNHNV and CDR2 is YYDKDF (reference sequence). The CDR3 loop spans 14 amino acids. V lost 0 bases to trimming and J lost 6 bases, with 11 bases between them. The DNA for the CDR3 is TGTGCCACCAGCAGAGATCCCGGGGTCAAGACCCAGTACTTC. It translates to CATSRDPGVKTQYF. Using reference TRBV15 and TRBJ2-5 for the parts outside the CDR3, the full variable domain is DAMVIQNPRYQVTQFGKPVTLSCSQTLNHNVMYWYQQKSSQAPKLLFHYYDKDFNNEADTPDNFQSRRPNTSFCFLDIRSPGLGDTAMYLCATSRDPGVKTQYFGPGTRLLVL.

The rearrangement uses TRBV7-8 and TRBJ2-3; 8 bases line up with TRBD2. Germline V gene lookup returns CDR1 SGHVS and CDR2 FQNEAQ. This CDR3 comprises 17 residues. J was trimmed by 6 bases and V by 5 bases; bases with no gene match: 16. The CDR3 loop reads CASSPGGRSGGWDTQYF. In DNA form, the CDR3 reads TGTGCCAGCAGCCCGGGGGGGCGGAGTGGAGGTTGGGATACGCAGTATTTT. The whole variable domain, remainder taken from reference TRBV7-8 and TRBJ2-3, is GAGVSQSPRYKVAKRGQDVALRCDPISGHVSLFWYQQALGQGPEFLTYFQNEAQLDKSGLPSDRFFAERPEGSVSTLKIQRTQQEDSAVYLCASSPGGRSGGWDTQYFGPGTRLTVL.

The CDR3 spells CASSSQGGDTEAFF. The CDR3 DNA is TGTGCCAGCAGTTCACAGGGGGGTGACACTGAAGCTTTCTTT. The V and J genes are TRBV6-6 and TRBJ1-1; TRBD1 agrees at 8 bases. Per germline, CDR1 MNHNY and CDR2 SVGAGI (reference sequence). CDR3 size: 14 residues. The ends lost 4 bases at V and 3 bases at J; junction bases unmatched: 4.

This clone was recorded a few times. The chain carries TRBV7-7 and TRBJ1-5; 10 bases map to TRBD1. Germline V lookup: CDR1 SSHAT, CDR2 FNYEAQ (reference sequence). There are 16 residues in the CDR3. The CDR3 sequence is CAKGQGSLMSNQPQHF. The DNA for the CDR3 is TGTGCTAAGGGACAGGGGAGTTTGATGAGCAATCAGCCCCAGCATTTT.

Here the CDR3 reads CASRDVDRDLGEQYF. CDR3 coding DNA: TGTGCCAGTAGGGACGTTGACAGGGACCTCGGAGAGCAGTACTTC. This chain connects TRBV27 to TRBJ2-7; 7 bases match TRBD1. After removal of 9 bases from V and 7 bases from J, the junction contained 18 bases not matched to a gene. This CDR3 comprises 15 residues. Germline values: CDR1 MNHEY, CDR2 SMNVEV (reference sequence).

The V call is TRBV9, the J call TRBJ1-6, with D hard to call. Germline assignment: CDR1 SGDLS and CDR2 YYNGEE. Between the trimmed V and J ends, which lost 4 bases and 10 bases, there was a span of 15 bases. This CDR3 region has 14 residues. The CDR3 region is CASSREGRGSPLHF. The CDR3 bases are TGTGCCAGCAGCAGGGAGGGTAGAGGATCACCCCTCCACTTT.